This T cell receptor (beta chain) stems from a study of control samples from healthy donors and cancer patients. Repertoires were generated with immunoSEQ multiplex PCR, while TCRdb's copy carries only in-frame clones and drops some. Seen here are under 150,000 clones, roughly nine tenths observed once, and the top ten hold 1.1%. The clonotype comes from a woman aged 45-65 years with colorectal cancer. The specimen was PBMCs.

CDR3 coding DNA: TGTGCCAGCAGCTTAATCGTAGGACTTGATAACACCGGGGAGCTGTTTTTT. This encodes CASSLIVGLDNTGELFF. This sequence joins TRBV11-2 and TRBJ2-2; possibly TRBD2 for D (5 bases). V gave up 2 bases and J gave up 2 bases, with 15 bases separating them. The CDR3 sequence is 17 residues long. Germline V lookup: CDR1 SGHAT, CDR2 FQNNGV.